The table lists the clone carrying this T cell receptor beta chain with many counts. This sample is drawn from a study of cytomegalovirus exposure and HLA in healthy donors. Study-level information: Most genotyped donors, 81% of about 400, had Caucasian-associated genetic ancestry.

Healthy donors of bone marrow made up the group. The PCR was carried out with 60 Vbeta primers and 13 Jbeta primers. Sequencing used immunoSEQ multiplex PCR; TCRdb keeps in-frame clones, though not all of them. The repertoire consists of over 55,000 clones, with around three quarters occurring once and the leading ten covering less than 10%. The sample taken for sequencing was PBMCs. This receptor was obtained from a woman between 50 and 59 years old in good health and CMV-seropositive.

Written as DNA, the CDR3 is TGTGCCAGCAGTGACTCAGCTAGCGGGGGGGAGACCCAGTACTTC. It translates to CASSDSASGGETQYF. The V gene is TRBV6-4, the J gene TRBJ2-5; TRBD2 matches 11 bases. V was pared by 0 bases and J by 5 bases, with 2 bases of the junction left unmatched. This CDR3 has 15 amino acids. CDR1 MRHNA and CDR2 SNTAGT come from the germline V gene.